These T cell receptor beta chains were read from a single sample in a study of spatial heterogeneity in lung cancer. TCRdb re-derived calls from the 5' RACE reads in MiXCR, one entry per CDR3 protein. The table has almost 75,000 distinct CDR3 sequences, about 14% seen once. Sequenced here: PBMCs, sampled at surgery. The receptors derive from a male donor with early-stage non-small cell lung cancer. CDR3s include the opening cysteine and the closing phenylalanine or tryptophan. D genes are given only for firm matches. A clone size is listed for some rows: how often the clone was seen (once, few, many), or a class if it is expanded.

abundance,v_gene,d_gene,j_gene,CDR3nt,CDR3aa
-,TRBV12-5,-,TRBJ1-5,TGTGCTAGTGGTTTGCTATTCCAGGGGTTAAACCAGCCCCAGCATTTT,CASGLLFQGLNQPQHF
many,TRBV11-3,TRBD1,TRBJ2-7,TGTGCCAGCAGCGCCCACCCCGGGACAGGGACCGAGCAGTACTTC,CASSAHPGTGTEQYF
many,TRBV6-2/TRBV6-3,-,TRBJ2-1,TGTGCCAGCAGTTACGGGGGTTTGGTGGTTGGTGAGCAGTTCTTC,CASSYGGLVVGEQFF
-,TRBV19,-,TRBJ2-1,TGTGCCAGTAGTATCTTCCTTCCAGGGGCCTACAATGAGCAGTTCTTC,CASSIFLPGAYNEQFF
few,TRBV6-2/TRBV6-3,-,TRBJ2-1,TGTGCCAGCAGTTACGTCCTTCTCTACAATGAGCAGTTCTTC,CASSYVLLYNEQFF
few,TRBV4-1,TRBD1,TRBJ2-1,TGCGCCAGCAGCCAAGAACAGGGGGTCTACAATGAGCAGTTCTTC,CASSQEQGVYNEQFF
many,TRBV28,-,TRBJ2-1,TGTGCCAGCAGTTTAGCTAGCGTAGAGCAGTTCTTC,CASSLASVEQFF
-,TRBV7-9,TRBD1,TRBJ2-3,TGTGCCAGCAGCTTATTCGAGGAGGTGGGAAGACAGGGGGCGGTTCAAGATACGCAGTATTTT,CASSLFEEVGRQGAVQDTQYF
-,TRBV27,-,TRBJ1-1,TGTGCCAGCAGTCCCGCTTCTGGGGTCACTGAAGCTTTCTTT,CASSPASGVTEAFF
many,TRBV28,-,TRBJ2-7,TGTGCCAGCCTGGACGGATACGAGCAGTACTTC,CASLDGYEQYF
many,TRBV5-1,-,TRBJ1-1,TGCGCCAGCAGCTTGAGTGGATGGGACACTGAAGCTTTCTTT,CASSLSGWDTEAFF
-,TRBV27,-,TRBJ1-6,TGTGCCAGCAGTGTGACGGGGGTGAAGGGTTCACCCCTCCACTTT,CASSVTGVKGSPLHF
-,TRBV11-2,-,TRBJ2-3,TGTGCCAGCAGCTTAGAGGGGGGGCGCCAGGATACGCAGTATTTT,CASSLEGGRQDTQYF
many,TRBV27,TRBD1,TRBJ1-4,TGTGCCAGCCGCTCCCGGGACAGGGAAGGTGAAAAACTGTTTTTT,CASRSRDREGEKLFF
few,TRBV23-1,-,TRBJ2-7,TGCGCCAGCGTTGGAAGCGAGCAGTACTTC,CASVGSEQYF
many,TRBV6-1,-,TRBJ2-1,TGTGCCAGCAGTGAAGCACCACACAATGAGCAGTTCTTC,CASSEAPHNEQFF
many,TRBV10-3,TRBD1,TRBJ2-7,TGTGCCTCAGGGGGACAGTCTTTAGGCGAGCAGTACTTC,CASGGQSLGEQYF
few,TRBV19,TRBD2,TRBJ2-1,TGTGCCAGTAGTATAGAGGGTACTAGCGGGATCGACAATGAGCAGTTCTTC,CASSIEGTSGIDNEQFF
many,TRBV11-2,TRBD1,TRBJ2-1,TGTGCCAGCAGCTGGGACAGAAACTGGGAGCAGTTCTTC,CASSWDRNWEQFF
-,TRBV5-1,-,TRBJ2-5,TGCGCCAGCAGCACGGCAAAACAGGGTGTGGTAGAGACCCAGTACTTC,CASSTAKQGVVETQYF
many,TRBV3-1,-,TRBJ2-5,TGTGCCAGCAGCCAAGCAGAGACCCAGTACTTC,CASSQAETQYF
-,TRBV7-2,-,TRBJ1-1,TGTGCCAGCACCCCGGATCGACAGTTGAACACTGAAGCTTTCTTT,CASTPDRQLNTEAFF
few,TRBV9,-,TRBJ1-6,TGTGCCAGCAGCGTATGGGACAACCAACTCTTTAATTCACCCCTCCACTTT,CASSVWDNQLFNSPLHF
few,TRBV5-4,-,TRBJ1-5,TGTGCCAGCAGCTTGAAGGGTGCTAACAATCAGCCCCAGCATTTT,CASSLKGANNQPQHF
-,TRBV11-2,-,TRBJ2-2,TGTGCCAGCAGTCCACCATACACCGGGGAGCTGTTTTTT,CASSPPYTGELFF
few,TRBV3-1,TRBD1,TRBJ1-2,TGTGCCAGCAGCCAAGATGCGACAGGGGGCCCTGGCTACACCTTC,CASSQDATGGPGYTF
many,TRBV3-1,-,TRBJ1-1,TGTGCCAGCAGCCCGGGCTTCGGGAACACTGAAGCTTTCTTT,CASSPGFGNTEAFF
-,TRBV29-1,TRBD2,TRBJ2-1,TGCAGCGTTCCGGGACTACAAACCTACAATGAGCAGTTCTTC,CSVPGLQTYNEQFF
many,TRBV16,TRBD2,TRBJ2-1,TGTGCCAGCAGCCTCCTAGGCATAGCGGGGGGTACGGAGCAGTTCTTC,CASSLLGIAGGTEQFF
-,TRBV24-1,-,TRBJ2-6,TGTGCCACCAGTGATCCCGATATAGCCAACGTCCTGACTTTC,CATSDPDIANVLTF
few,TRBV12-3/TRBV12-4,TRBD2,TRBJ2-1,TGTGCCAGCAGTCCGGGACTACGGTCCTACAATGAGCAGTTCTTC,CASSPGLRSYNEQFF
few,TRBV5-1,-,TRBJ2-6,TGCGCCAGCCAGTACGGGCTTCGGGTGACTGGGGCCAACGTCCTGACTTTC,CASQYGLRVTGANVLTF
-,TRBV4-3,TRBD2,TRBJ2-3,TGCGCCAGCAGCAGACTAGCGGGAAGCACAGATACGCAGTATTTT,CASSRLAGSTDTQYF
-,TRBV7-2,-,TRBJ1-1,TGTGTCAGCAGCGTAGGGAGGGTTAACACTGAAGCTTTCTTT,CVSSVGRVNTEAFF
few,TRBV20-1,-,TRBJ1-4,TGCAGTGCCCGCCCCGCCGTCGCCGGTGAAAAACTGTTTTTT,CSARPAVAGEKLFF
few,TRBV20-1,TRBD2,TRBJ2-1,TGCAGTGCTAGAGATAAGCGGGGGCGCAATGAGCAGTTCTTC,CSARDKRGRNEQFF
few,TRBV11-2,TRBD2,TRBJ2-3,TGTGCCAGCAGCAAACGGACTAGGTCGGAAGATACGCAGTATTTT,CASSKRTRSEDTQYF
once,TRBV9,-,TRBJ2-1,TGTGCCAGCAGCCCAGACCGGCAGATCAATGAGCAGTTCTTC,CASSPDRQINEQFF
-,TRBV11-3,-,TRBJ2-7,TGTGCCAGCAGCTTGACAGGCTACGAGCAGTACTTC,CASSLTGYEQYF
many,TRBV20-1,-,TRBJ2-3,TGCAGTGCTAGACTAACAGGGTCGGATACGCAGTATTTT,CSARLTGSDTQYF
many,TRBV28,-,TRBJ1-6,TGTGCCAGCAGTGTTACAGGGACGGGCTCACCCCTCCACTTT,CASSVTGTGSPLHF